These T cell receptor beta chains were read from a single sample in a study of shared clonotypes between healthy human individuals. Libraries were prepared by immunoSEQ multiplex PCR; TCRdb keeps only in-frame clonotypes and omits some of them. The data contain about 2.4 million clones, more than 80% of them singletons. The sample taken for sequencing was naive CD4+ T cells sorted from blood. These receptors all stem from a man younger than 30 in good health. Each CDR3 is given with its conserved first and last residue. The D gene is left open where the match is weak. Clone size is not always given. Where it is, it says once, few, many or a class for expanded clones.

size	V	D	J	DNA	CDR3
.	TRBV10-1	TRBD1	TRBJ1-1	TGCGCCAGCAGTGAGCCAGGGGGACTGGGGAGAGCTTTCTTT	CASSEPGGLGRAFF
few	TRBV4-1	TRBD2	TRBJ2-7	TGCGCCAGCAGCCCCCTGCCGGGGGGGTACGAGCAGTACTTC	CASSPLPGGYEQYF
.	TRBV11-2	.	TRBJ1-6	TGTGCCAGCAGCTTCGGCAGAAATTCACCCCTCCACTTT	CASSFGRNSPLHF
.	TRBV5-1	.	TRBJ2-2	TGCGCCAGCAGCTTGGGGGACACAAACACCGGGGAGCTGTTTTTT	CASSLGDTNTGELFF
.	TRBV5-1	.	TRBJ1-1	TGCGCCAGCAGCTTGGATATGCCGAGGATTGGCACTGAAGCTTTCTTT	CASSLDMPRIGTEAFF
.	TRBV7-9	.	TRBJ2-1	TGTGCCAGCAGCCTCGACTATTTGGAGCAGTTCTTC	CASSLDYLEQFF
once	TRBV6-1	.	TRBJ1-2	TGTGCCAGCAGTGAAGAGGGGTTCTATGGCTACACCTTC	CASSEEGFYGYTF
.	TRBV7-9	.	TRBJ2-7	TGTGCCAGCAGCTTAGGGTCCGGCAGGGATATCGAGCAGTACTTC	CASSLGSGRDIEQYF
.	TRBV5-1	.	TRBJ1-4	TGCGCCAGCAGCGGAGGGAATGAAAAACTGTTTTTT	CASSGGNEKLFF
.	TRBV6-1	TRBD1	TRBJ2-7	TGTGCCAGCAGTGGAGTAAGACAGGGATTGGCCAACTACGAGCAGTACTTC	CASSGVRQGLANYEQYF
.	TRBV30	.	TRBJ1-3	TGTGCCTGGAAGTATGGTGGGGCTGGAAACACCATATATTTT	CAWKYGGAGNTIYF
.	TRBV6-4	.	TRBJ1-5	TGTGCCAGCAGTGACTCAGGCAGGCGACTCAATCAGCCCCAGCATTTT	CASSDSGRRLNQPQHF
.	TRBV11-2	TRBD1	TRBJ1-2	TGTGCCAGCAGCTCGGTGACAGGGGCGGGCTCCTTC	CASSSVTGAGSF
.	TRBV10-3	.	TRBJ1-5	TGTGCCATCAGTGAGGGCAGATATCAGCCCCAGCATTTT	CAISEGRYQPQHF
.	TRBV6-5	TRBD1	TRBJ1-1	TGTGCCAGCAGTCGAGGGGGCAGGAACACTGAAGCTTTCTTT	CASSRGGRNTEAFF
.	TRBV28	.	TRBJ1-2	TGTGCCAGCGTACCAAGCCTAAGTTCAAACTATGGCTACACCTTC	CASVPSLSSNYGYTF
.	TRBV10-3	.	TRBJ2-7	TGTGCCATCAGTGAGTCGACTTACGGGGCTAGTAAATCCTACGAGCAGTACTTC	CAISESTYGASKSYEQYF
once	TRBV6-6	.	TRBJ1-2	TGTGCCAGCAGTTCCCAGGGAAATAACTATGGCTACACCTTC	CASSSQGNNYGYTF
.	TRBV10-3	.	TRBJ1-4	TGTGCCATCAGTGCCAGGGTTTATGAAAAACTGTTTTTT	CAISARVYEKLFF
.	TRBV7-9	.	TRBJ2-7	TGTGCCAGCAGCCCGATAGGGGACCACGAGCAGTACTTC	CASSPIGDHEQYF
.	TRBV5-4	.	TRBJ2-1	TGTGCCAGCAGCTCTGGGGGTAGTGCGGCGGTCTCCTACAATGAGCAGTTCTTC	CASSSGGSAAVSYNEQFF
.	TRBV18	.	TRBJ2-1	TGTGCCAGCTCACCTCTAATGCAATCGTCTAGCGATGAGCAGTTCTTC	CASSPLMQSSSDEQFF
.	TRBV9	.	TRBJ1-2	TGTGCCAGCAGCGCGACAGGAGGTTATGGCTACACCTTC	CASSATGGYGYTF
.	TRBV5-4	.	TRBJ2-6	TGTGCCAGCAGCTCGAAAACTGGGGCCAACGTCCTGACTTTC	CASSSKTGANVLTF
.	TRBV18	TRBD2	TRBJ2-1	TGTGCCAGCTCACCACCGCAAGAACTAGCGGGATACAATGAGCAGTTCTTC	CASSPPQELAGYNEQFF
.	TRBV6-5	TRBD1	TRBJ2-6	TGTGCCAGCAGTGGACAGGCTGGGGCCAACGTCCTGACTTTC	CASSGQAGANVLTF
.	TRBV5-1	.	TRBJ2-7	TGCGCCAGCAGCTTGGGCGTCACACTCTACGAGCAGTACTTC	CASSLGVTLYEQYF
.	TRBV9	TRBD2	TRBJ2-7	TGTGCCAGCAGCGTACGGGGGGTTCTAGACGAGCAGTACTTC	CASSVRGVLDEQYF
.	TRBV27	.	TRBJ2-7	TGTGCCAGCAGTAGGGCCGTTTCCTACGAGCAGTACTTC	CASSRAVSYEQYF
.	TRBV15	.	TRBJ2-7	TGTGCCACCAGCAGAGTTGTCCCCTACGAGCAGTACTTC	CATSRVVPYEQYF
.	TRBV5-1	.	TRBJ2-1	TGCGCCAGCAGCTTGAAGGAAAGGGGGAATGAGCAGTTCTTC	CASSLKERGNEQFF
.	TRBV5-1	.	TRBJ2-1	TGCGCCAGCAGCTCCGGACTTTCACTTTACAATGAGCAGTTCTTC	CASSSGLSLYNEQFF
.	TRBV5-4	.	TRBJ1-1	TGTGCCAGCAGCTCCGACTTAAGCGGGGGCACTGAAGCTTTCTTT	CASSSDLSGGTEAFF
.	TRBV2	.	TRBJ1-3	TGTGCCAGCAGTGTGCTTCCCCTATCCTTTAGTTCTGGAAACACCATATATTTT	CASSVLPLSFSSGNTIYF
.	TRBV2	.	TRBJ2-1	TGTGCCAGCAGTGATCAGGGATACAATGAGCAGTTCTTC	CASSDQGYNEQFF
.	TRBV11-2	.	TRBJ2-7	TGTGCCAGCAGCGTCCCCCACTACGAGCAGTACTTC	CASSVPHYEQYF
.	TRBV5-1	.	TRBJ1-1	TGCGCCAGCAGCTTTGAAGGGGGAAACACTGAAGCTTTCTTT	CASSFEGGNTEAFF
.	TRBV7-3	TRBD1	TRBJ2-2	TGTGCCAGCAGCTTAACCGGGACAGGGTACACCGGGGAGCTGTTTTTT	CASSLTGTGYTGELFF
.	TRBV5-4	.	TRBJ2-2	TGTGCCAGCAGCTCCCTGGGGGCTGGGAACACCGGGGAGCTGTTTTTT	CASSSLGAGNTGELFF
.	TRBV7-2	TRBD1	TRBJ2-1	TGTGCCAGCAGCTGGTCCGGGACAGGGGTTTCCTACAATGAGCAGTTCTTC	CASSWSGTGVSYNEQFF
.	TRBV28	.	TRBJ2-3	TGTGCCAGCAGTCTAACCAGGGGAAGCACAGATACGCAGTATTTT	CASSLTRGSTDTQYF
once	TRBV5-1	.	TRBJ2-7	TGCGCCAGCAGCCTGGGGTCGAGGGGCTACGAGCAGTACTTC	CASSLGSRGYEQYF
.	TRBV4-3	.	TRBJ2-1	TGCGCCAGCAGCCAAGACAGCAACTCCTACAATGAGCAGTTCTTC	CASSQDSNSYNEQFF
.	TRBV19	TRBD1	TRBJ1-2	TGTGCCAGTAGTAGAACGGGAGGGGGCAACTATGGCTACACCTTC	CASSRTGGGNYGYTF
.	TRBV5-1	TRBD1	TRBJ1-2	TGCGCCAGCAGCCGGACAGGGGAGGGGTATGGCTACACCTTC	CASSRTGEGYGYTF
.	TRBV2	.	TRBJ1-3	TGTGCCAGCAGCGGGGGCCTTTTAAACACCATATATTTT	CASSGGLLNTIYF
.	TRBV5-1	.	TRBJ2-4	TGCGCCAGCAGCTTGGAGTCGGGAACCAAAAACATTCAGTACTTC	CASSLESGTKNIQYF
.	TRBV28	TRBD2	TRBJ2-1	TGTGCCAGCAGTTTAGCAGGGCGGGGGGGAAATAGGAATGAGCAGTTCTTC	CASSLAGRGGNRNEQFF
.	TRBV7-2	TRBD2	TRBJ2-7	TGTGCCAGCAGCTCCGGGACTAGCGGGAGCGGTCAGTACTTC	CASSSGTSGSGQYF
.	TRBV5-1	TRBD2	TRBJ2-5	TGCGCCAGCAGCCCCACTAGCGGCCAAGAGACCCAGTACTTC	CASSPTSGQETQYF
.	TRBV18	.	TRBJ1-1	TGTGCCAGCTCAACGCTGGGGACGAACACTGAAGCTTTCTTT	CASSTLGTNTEAFF
.	TRBV29-1	.	TRBJ1-1	TGCAGCGTTGATCGAGGGAGGTCTGAAGCTTTCTTT	CSVDRGRSEAFF
.	TRBV6-5	TRBD1	TRBJ1-1	TGTGCCACCCTCCGGACAGGGCCAGTGAACACTGAAGCTTTCTTT	CATLRTGPVNTEAFF
.	TRBV15	.	TRBJ2-7	TGTGCCACCAGCAGAGACCCGGCAGGGATTAACGAGCAGTACTTC	CATSRDPAGINEQYF